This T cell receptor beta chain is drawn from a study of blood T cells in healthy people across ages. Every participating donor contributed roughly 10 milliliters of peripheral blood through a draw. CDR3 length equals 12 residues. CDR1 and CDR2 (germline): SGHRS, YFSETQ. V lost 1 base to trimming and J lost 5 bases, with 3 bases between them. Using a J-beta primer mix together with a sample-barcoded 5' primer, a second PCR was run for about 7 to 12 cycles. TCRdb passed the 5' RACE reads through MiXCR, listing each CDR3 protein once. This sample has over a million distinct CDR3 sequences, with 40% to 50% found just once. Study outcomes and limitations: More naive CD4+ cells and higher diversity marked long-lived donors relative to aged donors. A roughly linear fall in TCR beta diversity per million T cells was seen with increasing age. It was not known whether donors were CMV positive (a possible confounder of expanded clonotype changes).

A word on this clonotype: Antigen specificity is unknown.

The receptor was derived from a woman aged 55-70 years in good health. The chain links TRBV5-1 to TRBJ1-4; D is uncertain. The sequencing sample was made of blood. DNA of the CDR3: TGCGCCAGCAGCTTGTTGAATGAAAAACTGTTTTTT. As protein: CASSLLNEKLFF.